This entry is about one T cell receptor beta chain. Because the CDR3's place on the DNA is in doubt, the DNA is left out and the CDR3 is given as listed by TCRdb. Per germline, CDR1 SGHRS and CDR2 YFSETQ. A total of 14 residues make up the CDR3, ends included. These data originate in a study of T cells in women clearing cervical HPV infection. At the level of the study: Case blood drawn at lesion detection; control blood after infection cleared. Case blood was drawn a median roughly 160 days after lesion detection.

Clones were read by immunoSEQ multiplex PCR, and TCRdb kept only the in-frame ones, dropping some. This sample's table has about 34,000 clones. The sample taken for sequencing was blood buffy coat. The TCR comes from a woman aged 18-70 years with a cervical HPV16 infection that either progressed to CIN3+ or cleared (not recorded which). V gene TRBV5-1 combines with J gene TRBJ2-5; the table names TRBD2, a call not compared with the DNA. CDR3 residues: CASREGLSWETQYF.